This TCR beta chain originates from a study of identical twins. Whole-study findings and limits: An excess of low generation probability was shown by twin-shared out-of-frame alpha sequences. Models underpredicted monozygotic twin sharing of out-of-frame TCR alpha.

The CDR3 length is 15 residues. Germline assignment: CDR1 DFQATT and CDR2 SNEGSKA (reference sequence). The germline V and J ends were trimmed by 4 bases and 1 base, with 16 bases remaining between them. Comments on this clonotype: The antigen is undetermined.

TCRdb processed the 5' RACE reads anew with MiXCR; each CDR3 protein has one entry. The sample holds approximately 590,000 distinct CDR3 sequences, around a tenth seen once. This sample also appeared in a second study, on yellow fever vaccine responses in identical twins. From that second work: Reported findings indicate that twins' vaccine T cell responses seemed partially convergent, partially personalized.

This TCR came from a woman in her late teens or twenties in good health. V and J are TRBV20-1 and TRBJ2-5; tentative D call: TRBD2 (6 bases). Sequencing was done on a sample of PBMCs. As DNA, the CDR3 is TGCAGTGCTACCCCCAGGCGGGGCAGCCAAGAGACCCAGTACTTC. Translation: CSATPRRGSQETQYF.